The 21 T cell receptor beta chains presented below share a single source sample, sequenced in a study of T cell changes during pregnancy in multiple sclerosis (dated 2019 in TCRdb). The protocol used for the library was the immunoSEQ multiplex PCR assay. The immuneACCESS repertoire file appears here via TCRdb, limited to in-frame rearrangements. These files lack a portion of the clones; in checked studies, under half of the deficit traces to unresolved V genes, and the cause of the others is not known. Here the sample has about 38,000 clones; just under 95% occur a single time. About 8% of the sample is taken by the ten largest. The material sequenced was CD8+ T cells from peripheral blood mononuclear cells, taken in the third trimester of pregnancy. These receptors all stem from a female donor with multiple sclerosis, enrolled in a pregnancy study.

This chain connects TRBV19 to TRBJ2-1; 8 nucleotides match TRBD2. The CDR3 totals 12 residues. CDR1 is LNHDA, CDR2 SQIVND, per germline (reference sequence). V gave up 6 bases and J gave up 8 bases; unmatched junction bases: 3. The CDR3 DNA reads TGTGCCAGTAGCGGGGGGGCAGATGAGCAGTTCTTC. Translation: CASSGGADEQFF.

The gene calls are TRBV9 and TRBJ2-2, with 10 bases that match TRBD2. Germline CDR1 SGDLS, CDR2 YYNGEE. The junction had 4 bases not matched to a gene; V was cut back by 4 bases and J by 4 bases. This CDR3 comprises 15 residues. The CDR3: CASSIGTSVTGELFF. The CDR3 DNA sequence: TGTGCCAGCAGCATCGGGACTAGCGTCACCGGGGAGCTGTTTTTT.

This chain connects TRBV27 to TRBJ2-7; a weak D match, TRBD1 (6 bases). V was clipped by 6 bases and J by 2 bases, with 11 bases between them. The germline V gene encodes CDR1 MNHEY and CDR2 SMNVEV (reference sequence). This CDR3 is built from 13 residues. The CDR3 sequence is CASSNRDTYEQYF. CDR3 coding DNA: TGTGCCAGCAGCAACAGGGATACCTACGAGCAGTACTTC.

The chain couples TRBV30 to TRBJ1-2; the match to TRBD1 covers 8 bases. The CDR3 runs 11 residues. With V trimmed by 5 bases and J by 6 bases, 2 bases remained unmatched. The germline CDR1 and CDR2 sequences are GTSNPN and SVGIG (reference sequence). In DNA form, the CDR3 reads TGTGCCTGGGGACAGGGCGATGGCTACACCTTC. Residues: CAWGQGDGYTF. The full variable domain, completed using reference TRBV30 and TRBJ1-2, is SQTIHQWPATLVQPVGSPLSLECTVEGTSNPNLYWYRQAAGRGLQLLFYSVGIGQISSEVPQNLSASRPQDRQFILSSKKLLLSDSGFYLCAWGQGDGYTFGSGTRLTVV.

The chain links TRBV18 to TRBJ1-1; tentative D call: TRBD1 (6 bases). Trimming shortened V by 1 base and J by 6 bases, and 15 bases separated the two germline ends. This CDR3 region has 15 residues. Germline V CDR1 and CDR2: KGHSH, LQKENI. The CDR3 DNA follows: TGTGCCAGCTCACCACTAAAGACAGGCTCGGCTGAAGCTTTCTTT. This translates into CASSPLKTGSAEAFF.

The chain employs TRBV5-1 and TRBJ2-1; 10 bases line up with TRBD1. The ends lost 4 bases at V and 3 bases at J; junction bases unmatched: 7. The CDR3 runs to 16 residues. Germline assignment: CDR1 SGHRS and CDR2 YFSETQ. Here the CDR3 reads CASSPPDRGNYNEQFF. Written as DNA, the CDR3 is TGCGCCAGCAGCCCCCCGGACAGGGGGAACTACAATGAGCAGTTCTTC. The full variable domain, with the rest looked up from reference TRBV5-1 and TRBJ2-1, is KAGVTQTPRYLIKTRGQQVTLSCSPISGHRSVSWYQQTPGQGLQFLFEYFSETQRNKGNFPGRFSGRQFSNSRSEMNVSTLELGDSALYLCASSPPDRGNYNEQFFGPGTRLTVL.

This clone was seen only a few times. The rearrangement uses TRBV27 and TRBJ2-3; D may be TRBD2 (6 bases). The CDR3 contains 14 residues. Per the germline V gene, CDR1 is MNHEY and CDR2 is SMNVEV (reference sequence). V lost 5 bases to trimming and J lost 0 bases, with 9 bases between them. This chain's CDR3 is CASSIGGSTDTQYF. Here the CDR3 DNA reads TGTGCCAGCAGTATCGGAGGGAGCACAGATACGCAGTATTTT.

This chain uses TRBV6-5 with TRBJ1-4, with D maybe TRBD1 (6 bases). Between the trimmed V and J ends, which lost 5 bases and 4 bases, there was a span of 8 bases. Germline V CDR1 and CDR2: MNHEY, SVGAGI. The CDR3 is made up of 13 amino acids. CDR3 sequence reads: CASSTGFNEKLFF. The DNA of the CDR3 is TGTGCCAGCAGTACAGGGTTTAATGAAAAACTGTTTTTT.

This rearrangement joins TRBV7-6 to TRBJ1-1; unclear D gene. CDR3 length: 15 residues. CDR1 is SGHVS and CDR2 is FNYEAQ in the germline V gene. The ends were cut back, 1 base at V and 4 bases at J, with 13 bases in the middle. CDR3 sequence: CASSLVLSQATEAFF. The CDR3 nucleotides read TGTGCCAGCAGCTTAGTTTTATCCCAAGCCACTGAAGCTTTCTTT.

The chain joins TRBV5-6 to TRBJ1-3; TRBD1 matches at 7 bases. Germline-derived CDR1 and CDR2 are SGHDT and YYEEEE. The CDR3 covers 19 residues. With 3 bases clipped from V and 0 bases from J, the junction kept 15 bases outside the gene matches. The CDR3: CASSSIKGGSSFSGNTIYF. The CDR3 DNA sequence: TGTGCCAGCAGCTCAATAAAAGGGGGCTCCTCATTCTCTGGAAACACCATATATTTT.

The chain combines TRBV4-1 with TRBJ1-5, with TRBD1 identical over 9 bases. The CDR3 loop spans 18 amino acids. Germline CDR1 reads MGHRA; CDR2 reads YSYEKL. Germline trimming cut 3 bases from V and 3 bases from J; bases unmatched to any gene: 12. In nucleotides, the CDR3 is TGCGCCAGCAGCCATACTACCTCGACAGGGGGATACAATCAGCCCCAGCATTTT. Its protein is CASSHTTSTGGYNQPQHF.

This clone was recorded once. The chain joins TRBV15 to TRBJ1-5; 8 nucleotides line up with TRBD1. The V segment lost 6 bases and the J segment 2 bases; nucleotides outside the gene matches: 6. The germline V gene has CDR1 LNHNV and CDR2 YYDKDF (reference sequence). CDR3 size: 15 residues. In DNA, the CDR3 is TGTGCCACCAGTGCAGGGGGCTGGGGCAATCAGCCCCAGCATTTT. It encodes CATSAGGWGNQPQHF.

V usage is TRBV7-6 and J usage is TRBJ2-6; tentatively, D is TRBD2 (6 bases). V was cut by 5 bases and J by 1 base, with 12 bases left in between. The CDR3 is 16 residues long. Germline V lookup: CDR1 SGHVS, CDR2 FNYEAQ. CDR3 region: CASSRGMESGANVLTF. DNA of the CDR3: TGTGCCAGCAGCCGGGGGATGGAATCTGGGGCCAACGTCCTGACTTTC.

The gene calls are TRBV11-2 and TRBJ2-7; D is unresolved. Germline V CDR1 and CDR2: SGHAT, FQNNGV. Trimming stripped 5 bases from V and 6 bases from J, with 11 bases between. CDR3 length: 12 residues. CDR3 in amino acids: CASSPPLPEQYF. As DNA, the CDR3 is TGTGCCAGCAGCCCCCCCCTACCCGAGCAGTACTTC.

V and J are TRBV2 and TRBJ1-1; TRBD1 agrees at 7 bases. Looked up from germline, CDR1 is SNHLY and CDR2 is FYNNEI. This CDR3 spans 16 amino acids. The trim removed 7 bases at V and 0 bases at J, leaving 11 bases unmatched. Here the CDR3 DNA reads TGTGCCAGCATCCCCGGGACAGAAGATATGAACACTGAAGCTTTCTTT. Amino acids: CASIPGTEDMNTEAFF.

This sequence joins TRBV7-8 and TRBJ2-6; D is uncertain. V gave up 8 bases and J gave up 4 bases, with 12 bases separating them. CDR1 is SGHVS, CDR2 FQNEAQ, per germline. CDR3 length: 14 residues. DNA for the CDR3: TGTGCCAGCGCCGCCCGAGGAGGGGCCAACGTCCTGACTTTC. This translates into CASAARGGANVLTF. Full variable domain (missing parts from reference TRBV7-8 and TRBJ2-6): GAGVSQSPRYKVAKRGQDVALRCDPISGHVSLFWYQQALGQGPEFLTYFQNEAQLDKSGLPSDRFFAERPEGSVSTLKIQRTQQEDSAVYLCASAARGGANVLTFGAGSRLTVL.

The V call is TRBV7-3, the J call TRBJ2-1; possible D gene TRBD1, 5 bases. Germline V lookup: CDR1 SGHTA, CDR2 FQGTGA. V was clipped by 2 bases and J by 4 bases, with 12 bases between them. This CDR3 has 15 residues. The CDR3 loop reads CASSLSTAAYNEQFF. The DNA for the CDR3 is TGTGCCAGCAGCTTATCGACAGCAGCGTACAATGAGCAGTTCTTC.

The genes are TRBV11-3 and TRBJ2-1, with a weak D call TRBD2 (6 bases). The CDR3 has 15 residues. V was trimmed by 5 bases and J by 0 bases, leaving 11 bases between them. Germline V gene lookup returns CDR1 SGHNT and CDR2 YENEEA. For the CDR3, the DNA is TGTGCCAGCAGCCTGGACGGGAGCTCCTACAATGAGCAGTTCTTC. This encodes CASSLDGSSYNEQFF.

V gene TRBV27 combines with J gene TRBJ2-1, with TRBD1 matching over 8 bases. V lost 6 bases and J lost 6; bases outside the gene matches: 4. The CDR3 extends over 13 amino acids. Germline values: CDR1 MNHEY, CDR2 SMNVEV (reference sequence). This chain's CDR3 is CASSYRGINEQFF. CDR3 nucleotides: TGTGCCAGCAGCTACAGGGGGATCAATGAGCAGTTCTTC.

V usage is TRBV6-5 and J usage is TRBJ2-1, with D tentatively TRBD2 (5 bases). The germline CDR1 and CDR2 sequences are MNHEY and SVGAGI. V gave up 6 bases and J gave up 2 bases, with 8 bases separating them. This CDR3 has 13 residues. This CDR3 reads CASSPGTYNEQFF. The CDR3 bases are TGTGCCAGCAGCCCCGGGACCTACAATGAGCAGTTCTTC.

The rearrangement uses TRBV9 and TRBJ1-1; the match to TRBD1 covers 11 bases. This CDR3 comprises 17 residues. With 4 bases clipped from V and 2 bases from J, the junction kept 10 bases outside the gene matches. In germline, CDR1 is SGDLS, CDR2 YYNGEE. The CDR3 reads CASSHPRDRGTNTEAFF. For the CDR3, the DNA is TGTGCCAGCAGCCATCCCCGGGACAGGGGGACAAACACTGAAGCTTTCTTT.